The 2 T cell receptor beta chains in this list originate from one sample, sequenced in a study of cytomegalovirus exposure and HLA in healthy donors. PCR amplification relied on 60 Vbeta primers (plus 13 Jbeta primers). The data were produced by immunoSEQ multiplex PCR, yet TCRdb's version contains in-frame clones alone and is incomplete. The table records approximately 130,000 clones, around 72% of them present only once. The sample comprised PBMCs. The receptors come from a man aged 50 to 60 in good health and CMV-seropositive.

In its sample, this clone was seen a few times. The J gene is TRBJ2-2, the V gene TRBV18; 7 bases align to TRBD2. The CDR3 consists of 17 residues. V lost 3 bases and J lost 2; bases outside the gene matches: 9. Per the germline V gene, CDR1 is KGHSH and CDR2 is LQKENI. In nucleotides, the CDR3 is TGTGCCAGCTCACCCCTCGGCGGGAGCCAAAACACCGGGGAGCTGTTTTTT. Protein: CASSPLGGSQNTGELFF.

For this clone: Other DNA sequences of this sample code for an identical CDR3. This chain links TRBV11-2 with TRBJ1-3, with TRBD1 matching over 8 bases. Per germline, CDR1 SGHAT and CDR2 FQNNGV. V lost 5 bases, J lost 0 bases, and 3 bases stayed unmatched. The CDR3 runs to 15 residues. The CDR3 spells CASSPTGVSGNTIYF. The CDR3 nucleotides read TGTGCCAGCAGCCCGACAGGGGTCTCTGGAAACACCATATATTTT.